This TCR beta chain was profiled in a study of regulatory T cells in long-lasting Graves disease. Findings of the study overall: The number of shared public clonotypes was higher in persistent patients (more than 2,500) than new patients (more than 850).

This clonotype was observed at least ten times. Antigen: not known. The time point: newly diagnosed GD, antithyroid drugs for less than 3 months. Isolated PBMC RNA provided the starting material for the TCR library. V lost 0 bases and J 3 bases, leaving 15 bases between the germline ends. CDR1 is DFQATT and CDR2 is SNEGSKA in the germline V gene (reference sequence). This CDR3 region has 16 residues. With iRepertoire HTBI primers and Arm-PCR of CDR3 regions, TCR beta libraries were built. A single record per CDR3 protein comes from TCRdb applying MiXCR to the multiplex PCR reads. The repertoire holds around 500,000 distinct CDR3 sequences, with around 13% as singletons. The same data also contributed to another study, on T cells in Graves' hyperthyroidism and ophthalmopathy.

The chain carries TRBV20-1 and TRBJ2-1, with D perhaps TRBD2 (6 bases). This TCR was recovered from a woman aged 30 to 39 with Graves disease. Source: peripheral blood mononuclear cells (PBMCs), taken at new diagnosis, from a patient treated with antithyroid drugs. The CDR3: CSARDLRGRGYNEQFF. CDR3 nucleotides: TGCAGTGCTAGAGATTTGAGAGGGCGGGGCTACAATGAGCAGTTCTTC.